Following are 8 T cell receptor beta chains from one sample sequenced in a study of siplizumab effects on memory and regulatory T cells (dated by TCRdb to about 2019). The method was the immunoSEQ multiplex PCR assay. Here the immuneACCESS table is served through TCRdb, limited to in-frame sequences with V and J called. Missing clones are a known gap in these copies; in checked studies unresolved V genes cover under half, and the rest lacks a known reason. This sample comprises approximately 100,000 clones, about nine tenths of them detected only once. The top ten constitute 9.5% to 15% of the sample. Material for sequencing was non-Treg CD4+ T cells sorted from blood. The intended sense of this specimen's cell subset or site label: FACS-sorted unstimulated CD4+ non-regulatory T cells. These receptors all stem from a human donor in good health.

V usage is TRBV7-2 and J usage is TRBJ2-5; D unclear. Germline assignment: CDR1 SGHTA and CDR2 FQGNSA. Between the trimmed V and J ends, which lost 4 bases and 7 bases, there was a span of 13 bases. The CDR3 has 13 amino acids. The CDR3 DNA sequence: TGTGCCAGCAGCTATCTCTGGGCGAGGACCCAGTACTTC. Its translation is CASSYLWARTQYF.

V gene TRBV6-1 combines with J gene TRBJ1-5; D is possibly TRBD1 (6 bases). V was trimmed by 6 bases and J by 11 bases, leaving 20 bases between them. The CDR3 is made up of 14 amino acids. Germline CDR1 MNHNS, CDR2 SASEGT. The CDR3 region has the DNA TGTGCCAGCAGCCTTGGGGACAACAATAATGCCCAGCATTTT. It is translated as CASSLGDNNNAQHF.

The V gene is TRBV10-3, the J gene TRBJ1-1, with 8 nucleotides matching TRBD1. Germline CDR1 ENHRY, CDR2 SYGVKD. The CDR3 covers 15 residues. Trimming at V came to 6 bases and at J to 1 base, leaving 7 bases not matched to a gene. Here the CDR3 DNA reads TGTGCCATCAGGGGAGACAGGGGACGGAACACTGAAGCTTTCTTT. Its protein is CAIRGDRGRNTEAFF.

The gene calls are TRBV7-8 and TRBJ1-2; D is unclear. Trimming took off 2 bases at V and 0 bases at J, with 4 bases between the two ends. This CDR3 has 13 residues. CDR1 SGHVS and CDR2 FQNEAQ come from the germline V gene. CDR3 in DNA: TGTGCCAGCAGCTTATCCCCTAACTATGGCTACACCTTC. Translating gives CASSLSPNYGYTF.

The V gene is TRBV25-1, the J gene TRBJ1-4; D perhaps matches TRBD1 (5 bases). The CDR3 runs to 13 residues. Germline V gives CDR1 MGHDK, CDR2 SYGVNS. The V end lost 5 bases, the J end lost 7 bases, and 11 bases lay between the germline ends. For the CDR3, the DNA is TGTGCCAGCAGTTCCCAGGGATTTGAAAAACTGTTTTTT. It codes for CASSSQGFEKLFF.

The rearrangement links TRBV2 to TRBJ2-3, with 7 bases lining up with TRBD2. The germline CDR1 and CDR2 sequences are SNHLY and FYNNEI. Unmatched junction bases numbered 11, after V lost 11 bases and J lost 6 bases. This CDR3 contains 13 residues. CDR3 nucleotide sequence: TGTGCCGGGCGGCGGGAGACCCCCGATACGCAGTATTTT. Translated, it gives CAGRRETPDTQYF.

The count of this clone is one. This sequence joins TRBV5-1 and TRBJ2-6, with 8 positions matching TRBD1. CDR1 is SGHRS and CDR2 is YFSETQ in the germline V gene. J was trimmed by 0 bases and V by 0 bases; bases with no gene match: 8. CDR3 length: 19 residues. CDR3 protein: CASSLAPGQASSGANVLTF. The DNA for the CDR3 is TGCGCCAGCAGCTTGGCTCCGGGACAGGCTTCCTCTGGGGCCAACGTCCTGACTTTC.

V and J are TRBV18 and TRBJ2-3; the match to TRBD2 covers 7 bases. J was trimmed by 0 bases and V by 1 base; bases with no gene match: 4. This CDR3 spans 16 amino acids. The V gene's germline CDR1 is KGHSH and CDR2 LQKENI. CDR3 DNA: TGTGCCAGCTCACCACGACCAGCGGGAAGCACAGATACGCAGTATTTT. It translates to CASSPRPAGSTDTQYF. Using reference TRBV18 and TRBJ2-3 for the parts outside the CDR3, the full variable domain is NAGVMQNPRHLVRRRGQEARLRCSPMKGHSHVYWYRQLPEEGLKFMVYLQKENIIDESGMPKERFSAEFPKEGPSILRIQQVVRGDSAAYFCASSPRPAGSTDTQYFGPGTRLTVL.